This T cell receptor beta chain stems from a study of T cells after yellow fever vaccination. One entry per CDR3 protein results from TCRdb running MiXCR on the 5' RACE reads. The sample lists some 500,000 distinct CDR3 sequences, roughly 14% occurring once. This CDR3 contains 12 residues. Trimming removed 0 bases at V and 7 bases at J, with 4 bases between. This clonotype was counted ten times or more. This receptor was identified in a man aged 25-40 years who received the YFV17D yellow fever vaccine. This sequence joins TRBV12-3 or TRBV12-4 and TRBJ2-4; D is uncertain. The material sequenced was PBMCs, taken on the day of the yellow fever booster vaccination. DNA for the CDR3: TGTGCCAGCAGTTTAGCGGGCAACATTCAGTACTTC. It is translated as CASSLAGNIQYF.